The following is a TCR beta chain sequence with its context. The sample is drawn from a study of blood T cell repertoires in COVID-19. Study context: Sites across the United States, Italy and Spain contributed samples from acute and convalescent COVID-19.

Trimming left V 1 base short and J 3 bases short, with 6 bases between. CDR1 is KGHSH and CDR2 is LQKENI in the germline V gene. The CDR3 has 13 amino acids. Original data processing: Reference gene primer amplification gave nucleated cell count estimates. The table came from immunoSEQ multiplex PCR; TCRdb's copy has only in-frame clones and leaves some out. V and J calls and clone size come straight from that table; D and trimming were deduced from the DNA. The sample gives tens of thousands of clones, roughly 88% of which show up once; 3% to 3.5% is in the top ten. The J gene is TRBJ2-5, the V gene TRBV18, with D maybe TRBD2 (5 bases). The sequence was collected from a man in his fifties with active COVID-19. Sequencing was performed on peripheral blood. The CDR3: CASSPLAKETQYF. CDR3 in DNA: TGTGCCAGCTCACCACTAGCGAAAGAGACCCAGTACTTC. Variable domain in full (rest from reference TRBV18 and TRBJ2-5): NAGVMQNPRHLVRRRGQEARLRCSPMKGHSHVYWYRQLPEEGLKFMVYLQKENIIDESGMPKERFSAEFPKEGPSILRIQQVVRGDSAAYFCASSPLAKETQYFGPGTRLLVL.